This T cell receptor beta chain was sequenced in a study of shared clonotypes between healthy human individuals. Across the study: Contributing individuals were a couple of females and a few males aged 18 to 49.

This CDR3 region has 13 residues. Germline CDR1 is MNHEY and CDR2 is SVGAGI. The V segment lost 6 bases and the J segment 4 bases; nucleotides outside the gene matches: 4. Method: immunoSEQ multiplex PCR; TCRdb's copy keeps in-frame clones and lacks some. The sample has approximately 2.4 million clones, approximately 96% seen once. This receptor was identified in a man aged 18 to 30 in good health. This rearrangement joins TRBV6-5 to TRBJ1-1, with 8 positions matching TRBD1. The sequencing input was naive CD4+ T cells sorted from blood. Subset: CD45RA+ positively selected. The CDR3 region is CASRTGVATEAFF. Here the CDR3 DNA reads TGTGCCAGCAGGACAGGGGTTGCCACTGAAGCTTTCTTT.